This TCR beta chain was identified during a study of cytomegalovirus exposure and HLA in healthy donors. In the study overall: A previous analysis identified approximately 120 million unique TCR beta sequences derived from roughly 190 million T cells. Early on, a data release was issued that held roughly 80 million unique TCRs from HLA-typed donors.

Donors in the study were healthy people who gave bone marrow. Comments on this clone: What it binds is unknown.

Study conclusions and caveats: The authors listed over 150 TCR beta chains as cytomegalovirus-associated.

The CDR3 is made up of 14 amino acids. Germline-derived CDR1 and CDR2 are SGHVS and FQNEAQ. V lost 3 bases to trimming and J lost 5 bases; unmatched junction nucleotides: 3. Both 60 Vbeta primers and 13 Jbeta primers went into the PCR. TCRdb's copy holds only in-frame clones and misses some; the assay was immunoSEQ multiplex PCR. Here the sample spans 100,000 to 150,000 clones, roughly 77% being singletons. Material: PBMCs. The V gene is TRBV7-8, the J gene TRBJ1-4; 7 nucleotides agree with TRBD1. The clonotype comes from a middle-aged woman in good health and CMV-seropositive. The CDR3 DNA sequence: TGTGCCAGCAGCTTCACAGGGGTAAATGAAAAACTGTTTTTT. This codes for CASSFTGVNEKLFF.